The rows below give T cell receptor beta chains drawn from one sample of a study of cytomegalovirus exposure and HLA in healthy donors. Repertoires were generated with immunoSEQ multiplex PCR, while TCRdb's copy carries only in-frame clones and drops some. The data hold 230,000 or so clones, with 80% to 95% observed a single time. The sample taken for sequencing was PBMCs. The receptors come from a girl aged 2-15 years in good health and CMV-seronegative. CDR3s include the opening cysteine and the closing phenylalanine or tryptophan. The D gene is left open where the match is weak. Clone size is stated in some rows and not others, as once, few, many or a class when expanded.

>TRBJ2-7|TRBV7-9|.|.
TGTGCCAGCAGTTCACCATATCGGTCCTACGAGCAGTACTTC
CASSSPYRSYEQYF
>TRBJ1-1|TRBV18|TRBD1|.
TGTGCCAGCTCGCCAACGACAGGGACGAACGGTGAAGCTTTCTTT
CASSPTTGTNGEAFF
>TRBJ2-7|TRBV6-1|.|.
TGTGCCAGCAGTGTTCCTTCCTACGAGCAGTACTTC
CASSVPSYEQYF
>TRBJ1-3|TRBV2|.|.
TGTGCCAGCATGGGGTCGACCTATGACATAAAGGGGGGAAACACCATATATTTT
CASMGSTYDIKGGNTIYF
>TRBJ2-7|TRBV6-5|TRBD1|.
TGTGCCAGCAGGACAGGGTCCTACGAGCAGTACTTC
CASRTGSYEQYF
>TRBJ1-2|TRBV12-5|TRBD1|.
TGTGCTAGTGGTTTGGTGGGGGACAGGGGGCTGGATGGCTACACCTTC
CASGLVGDRGLDGYTF
>TRBJ1-2|TRBV15|TRBD1|.
TGTGCCACCAGCGCCGGGACAGGTGAACTTGGCTACACCTTC
CATSAGTGELGYTF
>TRBJ1-1|TRBV5-1|TRBD1|.
TGCGCCAGCAGCCCAAGCGACAGGGGTAGCACTGAAGCTTTCTTT
CASSPSDRGSTEAFF
>TRBJ1-5|TRBV16|.|.
TGTGCCAGCAGCCAACAAGGGGTCTTCAATCAGCCCCAGCATTTT
CASSQQGVFNQPQHF
>TRBJ1-2|TRBV4-2|TRBD1|.
TGTGCCAGCAGCCATCCAGGGACAGCCCCTAACTATGGCTACACCTTC
CASSHPGTAPNYGYTF
>TRBJ1-2|TRBV7-3|TRBD1|once
TGTGCCAGCAGCTTGACAGGGGACTATGGCTACACCTTC
CASSLTGDYGYTF
>TRBJ2-2|TRBV6-5|.|.
TGTGCCAGCAGTTACCCGGACTTAACCGGGGAGCTGTTTTTT
CASSYPDLTGELFF
>TRBJ2-7|TRBV11-1|TRBD1|once
TGTGCCAGCAGCCCCGGGACAGGGGCTAGCGAGCAGTACTTC
CASSPGTGASEQYF
>TRBJ2-3|TRBV28|TRBD2|.
TGTGCCAGCAGTTTTAGTCGGTCGCGGGGGGACCTCACAGATACGCAGTATTTT
CASSFSRSRGDLTDTQYF
>TRBJ2-7|TRBV6-5|.|.
TGTGCCAGCAACAAACAGGGTTTTTACGAGCAGTACTTC
CASNKQGFYEQYF
>TRBJ1-5|TRBV7-2|TRBD1|.
TGTGCCAGCAGCTTAAACCCGGGACAGGGGGCTGTGAGCAATCAGCCCCAGCATTTT
CASSLNPGQGAVSNQPQHF
>TRBJ2-5|TRBV5-1|.|few
TGCGCCAGCAGCCCGAATACAGTATTAGAGACCCAGTACTTC
CASSPNTVLETQYF
>TRBJ1-6|TRBV18|.|.
TGTGCCAGCTCAGGCGACAGGTCCCCACCCCTCCACTTT
CASSGDRSPPLHF
>TRBJ1-2|TRBV5-1|TRBD1|.
TGCGCCAGCAGCTTCTCAGGGGGCGCGGACTATGGCTACACCTTC
CASSFSGGADYGYTF
>TRBJ2-2|TRBV9|TRBD2|.
TGTGCCAGCAGCGACAGCGGGGGGCCGAACACCGGGGAGCTGTTTTTT
CASSDSGGPNTGELFF
>TRBJ2-7|TRBV5-4|TRBD1|.
TGTGCCAGCAGCTGGGGACAGGGGATCTCCTACGAGCAGTACTTC
CASSWGQGISYEQYF
>TRBJ1-1|TRBV5-4|TRBD1|.
TGTGCCAGCAGCTTGGGGGACAGGGGGCAGGGGACTGAAGCTTTCTTT
CASSLGDRGQGTEAFF
>TRBJ1-1|TRBV7-9|.|.
TGTGCCAGCAGCTTTGTCGGGGGGCCGGACACTGAAGCTTTCTTT
CASSFVGGPDTEAFF
>TRBJ2-3|TRBV6-1|.|.
TGTGCCAGCAGTGAAGTTCGTGATACGCAGTATTTT
CASSEVRDTQYF
>TRBJ1-6|TRBV4-2|TRBD1|.
TGTGCCAGCAGCCGCGGACAGGGGTATTCACCCCTCCACTTT
CASSRGQGYSPLHF
>TRBJ2-2|TRBV5-1|.|.
TGCGCCAGCAGCTTGGATGCGAGGGTGAACACCGGGGAGCTGTTTTTT
CASSLDARVNTGELFF
>TRBJ2-1|TRBV19|TRBD1|.
TGTGCCAGTAGTAGGGGGGACAGGGACTTCTACAATGAGCAGTTCTTC
CASSRGDRDFYNEQFF
>TRBJ2-2|TRBV28|.|.
TGTGCGGTTGGGGGGGCTTCGAACACCGGGGAGCTGTTTTTT
CAVGGASNTGELFF
>TRBJ2-7|TRBV4-1|TRBD1|few
TGCGCCAGCAGCCAATTCCGGGACAGCCCCTACGAGCAGTACTTC
CASSQFRDSPYEQYF
>TRBJ2-4|TRBV18|TRBD1|.
TGTGCCAGCTCACACAGGGGGGCGGGCCCTACGGGCGACATTCAGTACTTC
CASSHRGAGPTGDIQYF
>TRBJ1-5|TRBV6-5|TRBD1|once
TGTGCCAGCAGGCCCGGGACAGCTAGCAATCAGCCCCAGCATTTT
CASRPGTASNQPQHF
>TRBJ2-3|TRBV6-1|.|.
TGTGCCAGCAGTGAATCAGGAAATACGCAGTATTTT
CASSESGNTQYF
>TRBJ1-6|TRBV5-6|.|.
TGTGCCAGCAGCTTCGGGACAATCTATAATTCACCCCTCCACTTT
CASSFGTIYNSPLHF
>TRBJ1-1|TRBV5-3|.|.
TGTGCCAGAAGCTTATCGGACAGAACCAATGGAGCTTTCTTT
CARSLSDRTNGAFF
>TRBJ2-7|TRBV27|.|.
TGTGCCAGCAGACGCGGGACCCTTGGGGGCGAGCAGTACTTC
CASRRGTLGGEQYF
>TRBJ2-7|TRBV5-4|TRBD1|.
TGTGCCAGCAGCTCACCGGGACAGGCCCACGAGCAGTACTTC
CASSSPGQAHEQYF
>TRBJ2-1|TRBV5-1|TRBD2|.
TGCGCCAGCAGCTTGGGCCTACATAGGGGACTACCCGCCGGGAGAAATGAGCAGTTCTTC
CASSLGLHRGLPAGRNEQFF
>TRBJ2-3|TRBV5-1|TRBD2|.
TGCGCCAGCAGCTTGAAGTCTAGCGGGGGTACAGATACGCAGTATTTT
CASSLKSSGGTDTQYF
>TRBJ1-5|TRBV6-6|TRBD1|.
TGTGCCAGCAGCTTGGGACAGTATAGCAATCAGCCCCAGCATTTT
CASSLGQYSNQPQHF
>TRBJ2-7|TRBV6-5|.|.
TGTGCCAGCAGTTACTCGCAGGGGCCAATTGTGGGGGAGCAGTACTTC
CASSYSQGPIVGEQYF
>TRBJ1-1|TRBV6-5|.|.
TGTGCCAGCAGTCCCCAGTCTGAAGCTTTCTTT
CASSPQSEAFF
>TRBJ1-3|TRBV27|TRBD1|.
TGTGCCAGCAGTCCACAGGGGGCTGGAAACACCATATATTTT
CASSPQGAGNTIYF
>TRBJ1-5|TRBV6-1|.|.
TGTGCCAGCAGCGCCACAGGGATAAAACAGCCCCAGCATTTT
CASSATGIKQPQHF
>TRBJ2-3|TRBV10-2|.|.
TGCGCCAGCACCGGAGGGGGCGATACGCAGTATTTT
CASTGGGDTQYF
>TRBJ2-7|TRBV6-5|.|.
TGTGCCAGCAGTTACTCGAGTATTGTGGGAGGGCAGTACTTC
CASSYSSIVGGQYF
>TRBJ2-3|TRBV6-5|.|.
TGTGCCAGCAGTTACCTTAGCGGAGAAACTACAGATACGCAGTATTTT
CASSYLSGETTDTQYF
>TRBJ1-2|TRBV28|.|.
TGTGCCAGCAGTTTGGGGGGGGGCTACACCTTC
CASSLGGGYTF
>TRBJ2-5|TRBV4-1|TRBD2|.
TGCGCCAGCAGCCAAGGACTAGCGGGAATCGGCCAAGAGACCCAGTACTTC
CASSQGLAGIGQETQYF